This TCR beta chain was recovered during a study of T cells in women clearing cervical HPV infection. The CDR3 runs 13 residues. Trimming shortened V by 3 bases and J by 7 bases, and 13 bases separated the two germline ends. Germline lookup yields CDR1 SGHNT and CDR2 YYREEE (reference sequence). As regards this clone: The CDR3 goes on 3 residues after the read ends, and that part is filled in from the germline J gene.

Profiling relied on immunoSEQ multiplex PCR, and the TCRdb table lists in-frame clones only, not all of them. This sample carries about 45,000 clones, with 0.95% to 1.5% going to the ten biggest clones. This chain joins TRBV5-4 and TRBJ2-5, with D possibly matching TRBD1 (5 bases). The receptor comes from a woman between 18 and 75 years old with a cervical HPV16 infection that either progressed to CIN3+ or cleared (not recorded which). The specimen sequenced was blood buffy coat. The CDR3: CASSSLQEATQYF. Partial CDR3 DNA: TGTGCCAGCAGCTCGTTACAGGAAGCGACC.